The TCR beta chain under discussion was sequenced for a study of T-cell memory formation after mild COVID-19. Whole-study results and caveats: Clones contracting day 15 to 85 were balanced CD4/CD8; later expanders leaned CD4+. Of the contracting clones, CD4+ ones lay mainly in CM and EM, and CD8+ ones in EMRA. Memory sampled before infection contained some responding clones, suggesting cross-reactive memory joined.

With regard to this clonotype: What it recognizes is unknown.

V lost 1 base to trimming and J lost 7 bases, with 11 bases between them. The CDR3 length is 13 residues. Germline V gene data show CDR1 as SGHRS and CDR2 as YFSETQ. Amplification by 5'RACE using constant-segment primers produced TCR alpha and TCR beta cDNA libraries that carried sample barcodes and UMIs. One entry per CDR3 protein, called by TCRdb with MiXCR from the 5' RACE reads. The sample contains under 150,000 distinct CDR3 sequences, about a fifth of which appear only once. The sample taken for sequencing was PBMCs or a T cell subset sorted from them (not recorded which). The chain carries TRBV5-1 and TRBJ1-1, with unresolved D. This receptor was taken from a man between 18 and 35 years old who had mild COVID-19 (a few samples of this study predate the infection). Cell type and time point are not known. This CDR3 reads CASSLLGSLEAFF. Here the CDR3 DNA reads TGCGCCAGCAGCTTGTTGGGATCTCTTGAAGCTTTCTTT.